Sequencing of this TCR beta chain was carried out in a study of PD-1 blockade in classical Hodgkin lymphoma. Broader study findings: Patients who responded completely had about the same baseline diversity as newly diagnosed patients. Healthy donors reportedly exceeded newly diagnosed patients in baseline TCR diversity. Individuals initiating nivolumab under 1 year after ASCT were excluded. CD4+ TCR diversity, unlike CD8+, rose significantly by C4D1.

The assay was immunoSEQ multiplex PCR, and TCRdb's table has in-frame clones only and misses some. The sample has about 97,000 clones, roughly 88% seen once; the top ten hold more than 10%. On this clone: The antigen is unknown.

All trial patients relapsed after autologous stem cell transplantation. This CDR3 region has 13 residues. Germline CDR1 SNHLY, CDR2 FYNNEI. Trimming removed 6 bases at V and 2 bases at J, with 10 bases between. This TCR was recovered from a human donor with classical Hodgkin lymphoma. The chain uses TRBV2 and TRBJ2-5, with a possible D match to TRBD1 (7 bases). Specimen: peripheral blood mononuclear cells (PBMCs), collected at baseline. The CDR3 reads CASSGGQQETQYF. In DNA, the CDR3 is TGTGCCAGCAGCGGGGGACAGCAAGAGACCCAGTACTTC. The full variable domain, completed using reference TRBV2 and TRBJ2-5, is EPEVTQTPSHQVTQMGQEVILRCVPISNHLYFYWYRQILGQKVEFLVSFYNNEISEKSEIFDDQFSVERPDGSNFTLKIRSTKLEDSAMYFCASSGGQQETQYFGPGTRLLVL.